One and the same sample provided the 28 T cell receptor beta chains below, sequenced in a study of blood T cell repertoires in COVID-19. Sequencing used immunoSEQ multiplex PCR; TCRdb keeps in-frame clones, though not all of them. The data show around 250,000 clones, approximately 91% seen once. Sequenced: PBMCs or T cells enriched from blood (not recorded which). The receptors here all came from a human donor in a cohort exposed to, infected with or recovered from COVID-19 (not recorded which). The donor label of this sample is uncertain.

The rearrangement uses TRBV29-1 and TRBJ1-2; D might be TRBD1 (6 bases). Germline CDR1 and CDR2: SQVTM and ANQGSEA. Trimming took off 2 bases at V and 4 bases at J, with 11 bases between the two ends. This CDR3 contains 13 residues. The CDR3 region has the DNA TGCAGCGTTGAAATCACAGGGCGCTATGGCTACACCTTC. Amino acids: CSVEITGRYGYTF.

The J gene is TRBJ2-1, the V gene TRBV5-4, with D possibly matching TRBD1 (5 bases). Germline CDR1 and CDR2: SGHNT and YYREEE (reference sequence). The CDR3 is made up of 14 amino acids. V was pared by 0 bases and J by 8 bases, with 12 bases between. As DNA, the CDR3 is TGTGCCAGCAGCTTGGGGGGCCAGGACGATGAGCAGTTCTTC. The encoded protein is CASSLGGQDDEQFF.

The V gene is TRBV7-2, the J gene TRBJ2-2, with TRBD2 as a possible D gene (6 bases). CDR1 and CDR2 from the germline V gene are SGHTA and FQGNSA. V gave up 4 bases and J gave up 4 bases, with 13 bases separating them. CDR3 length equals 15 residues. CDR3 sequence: CASSWGLRGTGELFF. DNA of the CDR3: TGTGCCAGCAGCTGGGGACTGCGAGGCACCGGGGAGCTGTTTTTT.

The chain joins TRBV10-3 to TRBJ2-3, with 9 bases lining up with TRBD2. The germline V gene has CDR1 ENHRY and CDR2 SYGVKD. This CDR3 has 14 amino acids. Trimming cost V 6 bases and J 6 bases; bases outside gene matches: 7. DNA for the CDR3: TGTGCCATCAGGGGGACTAGCCGGTCGGATACGCAGTATTTT. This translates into CAIRGTSRSDTQYF.

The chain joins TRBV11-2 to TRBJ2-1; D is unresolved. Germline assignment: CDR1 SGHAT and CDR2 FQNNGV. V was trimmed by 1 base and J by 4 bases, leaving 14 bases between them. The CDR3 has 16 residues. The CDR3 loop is CASSLGPRLIYNEQFF. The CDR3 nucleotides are TGTGCCAGCAGCTTAGGCCCTCGACTTATATACAATGAGCAGTTCTTC.

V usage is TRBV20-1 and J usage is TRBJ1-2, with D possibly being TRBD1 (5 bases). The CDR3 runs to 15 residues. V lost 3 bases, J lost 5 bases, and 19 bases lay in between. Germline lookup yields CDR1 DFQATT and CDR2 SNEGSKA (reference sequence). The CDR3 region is CSASGPTTAGYGYTF. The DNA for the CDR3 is TGCAGTGCTAGTGGACCGACGACAGCAGGGTATGGCTACACCTTC.

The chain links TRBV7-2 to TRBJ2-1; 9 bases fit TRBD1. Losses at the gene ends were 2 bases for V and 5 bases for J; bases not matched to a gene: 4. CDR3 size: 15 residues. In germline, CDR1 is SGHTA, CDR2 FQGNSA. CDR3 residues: CASSLMGQGNNEQFF. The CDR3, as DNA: TGTGCCAGCAGCTTAATGGGACAGGGTAACAATGAGCAGTTCTTC.

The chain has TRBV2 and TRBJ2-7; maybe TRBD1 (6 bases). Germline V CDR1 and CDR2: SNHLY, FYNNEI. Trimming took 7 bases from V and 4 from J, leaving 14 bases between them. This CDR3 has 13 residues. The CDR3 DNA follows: TGTGCCAGCAACGGGGCAGGGGAGTACGAGCAGTACTTC. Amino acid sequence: CASNGAGEYEQYF.

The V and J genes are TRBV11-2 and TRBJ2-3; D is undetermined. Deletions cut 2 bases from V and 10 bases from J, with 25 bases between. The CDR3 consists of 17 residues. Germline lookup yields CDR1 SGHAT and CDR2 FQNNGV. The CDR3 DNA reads TGTGCCAGCAGCTTATGGCCAGCCTCCTCTCACAGATACGCGCAGTATTTT. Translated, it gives CASSLWPASSHRYAQYF.

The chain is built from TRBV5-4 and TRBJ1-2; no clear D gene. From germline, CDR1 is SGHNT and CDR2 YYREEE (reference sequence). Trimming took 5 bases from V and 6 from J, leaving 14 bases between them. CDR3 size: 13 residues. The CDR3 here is CASRRMTQDGYTF. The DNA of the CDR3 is TGTGCCAGCAGACGCATGACACAAGATGGCTACACCTTC.

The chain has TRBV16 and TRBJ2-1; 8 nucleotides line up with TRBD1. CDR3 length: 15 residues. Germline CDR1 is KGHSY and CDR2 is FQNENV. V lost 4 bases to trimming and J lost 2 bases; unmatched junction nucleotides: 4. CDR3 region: CASSLGQGPYNEQFF. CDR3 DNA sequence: TGTGCCAGCAGCCTCGGACAGGGTCCCTACAATGAGCAGTTCTTC.

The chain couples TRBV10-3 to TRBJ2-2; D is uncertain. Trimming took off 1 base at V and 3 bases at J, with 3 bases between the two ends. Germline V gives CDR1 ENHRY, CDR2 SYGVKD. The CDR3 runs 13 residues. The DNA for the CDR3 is TGTGCCATCAGTGAGTTATACACCGGGGAGCTGTTTTTT. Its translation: CAISELYTGELFF.

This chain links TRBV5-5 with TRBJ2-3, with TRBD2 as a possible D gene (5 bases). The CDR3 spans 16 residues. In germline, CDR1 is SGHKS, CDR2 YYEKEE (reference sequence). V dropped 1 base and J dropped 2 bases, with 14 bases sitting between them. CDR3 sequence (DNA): TGTGCCAGCAGCTTGAACGACTACCCATACACAGATACGCAGTATTTT. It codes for CASSLNDYPYTDTQYF.

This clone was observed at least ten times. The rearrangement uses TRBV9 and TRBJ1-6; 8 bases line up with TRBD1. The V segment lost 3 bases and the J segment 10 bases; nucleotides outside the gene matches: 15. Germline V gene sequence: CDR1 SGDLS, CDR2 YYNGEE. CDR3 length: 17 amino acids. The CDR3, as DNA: TGTGCCAGCAGCGCCCGGGACAGGCTCTATGGGGGATCACCCCTCCACTTT. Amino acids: CASSARDRLYGGSPLHF.

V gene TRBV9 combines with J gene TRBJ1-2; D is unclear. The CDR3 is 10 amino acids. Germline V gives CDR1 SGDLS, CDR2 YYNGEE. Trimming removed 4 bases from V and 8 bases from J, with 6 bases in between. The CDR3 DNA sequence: TGTGCCAGCAGCCCACACGGCTACACCTTC. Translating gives CASSPHGYTF.

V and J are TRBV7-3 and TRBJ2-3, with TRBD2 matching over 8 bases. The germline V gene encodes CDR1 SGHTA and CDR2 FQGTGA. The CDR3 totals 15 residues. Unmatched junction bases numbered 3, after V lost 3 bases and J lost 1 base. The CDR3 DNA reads TGTGCCAGCAGCTTTAGCGGGGCCGGCACAGATACGCAGTATTTT. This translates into CASSFSGAGTDTQYF.

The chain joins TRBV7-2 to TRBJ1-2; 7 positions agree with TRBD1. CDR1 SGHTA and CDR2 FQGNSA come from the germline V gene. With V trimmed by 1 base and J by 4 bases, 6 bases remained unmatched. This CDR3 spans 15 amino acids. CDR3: CASSLEQGFFYGYTF. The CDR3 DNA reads TGTGCCAGCAGCTTAGAACAGGGGTTTTTCTATGGCTACACCTTC.

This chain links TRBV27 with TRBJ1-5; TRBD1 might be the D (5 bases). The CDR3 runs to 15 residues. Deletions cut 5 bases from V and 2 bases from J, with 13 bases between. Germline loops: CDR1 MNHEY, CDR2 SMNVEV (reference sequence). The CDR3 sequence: CASSPGGLGNQPQHF. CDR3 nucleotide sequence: TGTGCCAGCAGTCCCGGGGGGTTGGGCAATCAGCCCCAGCATTTT.

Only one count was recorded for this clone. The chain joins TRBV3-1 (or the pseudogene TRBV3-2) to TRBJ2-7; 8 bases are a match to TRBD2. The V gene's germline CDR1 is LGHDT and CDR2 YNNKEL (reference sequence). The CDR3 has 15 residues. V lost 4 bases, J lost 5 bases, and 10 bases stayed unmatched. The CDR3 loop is CASSPTAGGRHEQYF. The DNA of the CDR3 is TGTGCCAGCAGCCCAACTGCGGGGGGTAGACACGAGCAGTACTTC.

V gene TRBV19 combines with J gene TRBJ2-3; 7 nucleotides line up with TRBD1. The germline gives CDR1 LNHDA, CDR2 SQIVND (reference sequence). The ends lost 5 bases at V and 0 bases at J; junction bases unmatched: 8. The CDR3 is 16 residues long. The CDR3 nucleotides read TGTGCCAGTAGTTTGACAGGGAACCCAAGCACAGATACGCAGTATTTT. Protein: CASSLTGNPSTDTQYF.

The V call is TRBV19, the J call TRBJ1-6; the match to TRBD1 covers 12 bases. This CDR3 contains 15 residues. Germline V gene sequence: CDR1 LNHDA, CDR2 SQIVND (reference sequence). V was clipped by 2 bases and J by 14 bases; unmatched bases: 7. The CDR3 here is CASSIPPGQGAALHF. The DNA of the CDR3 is TGTGCCAGTAGTATACCCCCGGGACAGGGGGCTGCCCTCCACTTT.

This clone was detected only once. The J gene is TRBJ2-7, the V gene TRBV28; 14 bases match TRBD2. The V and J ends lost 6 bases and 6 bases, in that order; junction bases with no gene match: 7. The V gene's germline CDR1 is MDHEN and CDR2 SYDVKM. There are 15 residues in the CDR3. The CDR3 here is CASSVGLAGGGEQYF. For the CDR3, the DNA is TGTGCCAGCAGCGTCGGACTAGCGGGGGGCGGCGAGCAGTACTTC.

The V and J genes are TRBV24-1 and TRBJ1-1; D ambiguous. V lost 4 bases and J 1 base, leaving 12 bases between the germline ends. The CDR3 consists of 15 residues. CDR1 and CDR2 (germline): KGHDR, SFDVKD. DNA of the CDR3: TGTGCCACCAGTGACTCTGGACGGGAGAACACTGAAGCTTTCTTT. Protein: CATSDSGRENTEAFF.

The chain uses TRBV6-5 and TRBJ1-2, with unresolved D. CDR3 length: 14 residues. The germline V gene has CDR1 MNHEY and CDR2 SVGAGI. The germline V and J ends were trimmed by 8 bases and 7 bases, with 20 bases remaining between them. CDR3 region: CASGAAGQGCGYTF. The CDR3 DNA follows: TGTGCCAGCGGCGCAGCGGGTCAAGGTTGTGGCTACACCTTC.

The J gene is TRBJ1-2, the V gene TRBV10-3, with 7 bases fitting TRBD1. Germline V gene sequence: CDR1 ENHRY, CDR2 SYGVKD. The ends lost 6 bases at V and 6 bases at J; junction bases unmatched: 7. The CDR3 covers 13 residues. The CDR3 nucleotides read TGTGCCATCAGATCCGAGGGGGCCGATGGCTACACCTTC. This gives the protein CAIRSEGADGYTF.

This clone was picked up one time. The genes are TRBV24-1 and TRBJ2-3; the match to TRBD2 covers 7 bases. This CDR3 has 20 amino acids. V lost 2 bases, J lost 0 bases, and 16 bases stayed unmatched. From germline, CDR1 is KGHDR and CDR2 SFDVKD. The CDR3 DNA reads TGTGCCACCAGTGATTGGGAGGGGACGGGGGTTGTGGGTAGCACAGATACGCAGTATTTT. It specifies CATSDWEGTGVVGSTDTQYF.

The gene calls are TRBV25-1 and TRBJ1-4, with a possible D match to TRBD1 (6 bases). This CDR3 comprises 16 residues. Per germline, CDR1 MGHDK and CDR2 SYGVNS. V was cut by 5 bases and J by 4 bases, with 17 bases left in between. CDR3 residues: CASSRKGHGVNEKLFF. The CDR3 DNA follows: TGTGCCAGCAGTAGGAAGGGACACGGGGTTAATGAAAAACTGTTTTTT.

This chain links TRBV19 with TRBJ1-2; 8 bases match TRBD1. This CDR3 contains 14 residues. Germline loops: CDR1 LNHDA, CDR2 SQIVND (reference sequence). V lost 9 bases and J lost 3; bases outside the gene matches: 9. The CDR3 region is CASQGAGVYYGYTF. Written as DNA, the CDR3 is TGTGCCAGCCAGGGGGCAGGAGTTTACTATGGCTACACCTTC.